This TCR beta chain came from a study of T cell repertoires in aging, cancer and after chemotherapy (dated by TCRdb to 2018 to 2020). Describing the broader study: Donors spanned six age groups from 30 or younger to 70 or older, with at least three individuals per group. In the solid tumor group, paired pre- and post-chemotherapy samples were obtained from brain tumor (glioblastoma) patients receiving temozolomide-based therapy. In total, the full dataset held 10 million or so TCR reads. The study profiled peripheral blood TCR beta repertoires from healthy donors and cancer patients to examine immunoaging and T cell reconstitution after chemotherapy. A cohort of 220 or so cancer patients (over 90 with hematological and approximately 120 with solid cancers) was assembled, and 95 to 100 healthy donors were included as a reference group.

Rearranged TRB sequences spanning V, D and J segments were amplified in a multiplex touch-down PCR with a mixed TRB-A/B primer pool. Illumina adapters and sample indices were attached to the amplicons in two consecutive PCR reactions using Phusion HS II polymerase. Amplicons were gel-purified using the NucleoSpin Gel and PCR Clean-up kit and were subsequently checked with Qubit and an Agilent 2100 Bioanalyzer. The libraries were sequenced on an Illumina MiSeq with 600-cycle, single-indexed, paired-end runs. The original methods were these. MiXCR versions 2.12 and 3.0.5 were used to process the TRB sequences. A clone was defined as each unique CDR3 nucleotide sequence, and only productive sequences supported by at least two reads were kept. The repertoire metrics were Shannon diversity, evenness, clonality (defined as one minus evenness), and alpha-parameterized diversity profiles covering alpha 0 to 5. The IGoR algorithm was used to calculate generation probabilities of clones in the paired pre- and post-chemotherapy samples. TCRdb handled the public reads itself, with Q25 trimming in fastp and clone calling in MiXCR, and kept productive beta chains. CDR3 protein sequences are deduplicated, and each keeps its most common genes and DNA. These V and J calls are TCRdb output, not the study's own analysis. Here the sample has roughly 940 distinct CDR3 sequences; around 19% occur a single time. The ten largest clonotypes hold approximately 37% of the sample.

What the work shows at the level of the full study, not this receptor alone: In both cancer cohorts, the median generation probability rose over the chemotherapy interval, which suggests that the repertoire was reconstituted through rebound thymic output. Declining TCR diversity with age in healthy donors was mainly explained by loss of richness; in cancer patients, loss of evenness also contributed. According to the authors, the repertoire data do not permit conclusions about immunological memory after chemotherapy. Compared with age-matched healthy donors, untreated patients with either hematological or solid cancers had significantly lower TCR diversity in the blood along with higher clonality.

The CDR3 measures 13 amino acids from cysteine to phenylalanine. This entry keeps only the CDR3 DNA: 39 bases, framed from base 1. CDR1 and CDR2 are drawn from the germline V gene (reference sequence): SEHNR, FQNEAQ. V gives up 5 bases and J gives up 5 bases, and the segment between their germline ends measures 9 bases. Within its sample, this clonotype is medium-sized (0.01 to 0.1%). Its antigen is still unknown. Base-call qualities are not available, and no considerably larger clone is one nucleotide away. Instead of sorted cells or RNA, genomic DNA extracted from peripheral blood served as the source for amplifying TCR beta rearrangements.

The rearranged segments are TRBV7-9 and TRBJ2-2, with the D gene not clear enough to name. Sequencing used blood. This receptor was identified in a human donor with a solid tumor. The CDR3 reads CASSPEQTGELFF. The nucleotide sequence is TGTGCCAGCAGCCCCGAGCAGACCGGGGAGCTGTTTTTT.